This T cell receptor beta chain originates from a study of blood T cell repertoires in COVID-19. CDR3 length: 14 residues. Looked up from germline, CDR1 is SGHAT and CDR2 is FQNNGV. The V and J ends lost 1 base and 5 bases respectively, with 11 bases between them. Produced via immunoSEQ multiplex PCR; TCRdb's table is partial and in-frame only. The repertoire holds 140,000 or so clones, with around 81% as singletons. The source is a human donor in a cohort sampled during active COVID-19. The V gene is TRBV11-2, the J gene TRBJ2-5; D possibly corresponds to TRBD2 (5 bases). Input material: peripheral blood. The DNA for the CDR3 is TGTGCCAGCAGCTTAGGGACTCTGGAGGAGACCCAGTACTTC. It specifies CASSLGTLEETQYF.